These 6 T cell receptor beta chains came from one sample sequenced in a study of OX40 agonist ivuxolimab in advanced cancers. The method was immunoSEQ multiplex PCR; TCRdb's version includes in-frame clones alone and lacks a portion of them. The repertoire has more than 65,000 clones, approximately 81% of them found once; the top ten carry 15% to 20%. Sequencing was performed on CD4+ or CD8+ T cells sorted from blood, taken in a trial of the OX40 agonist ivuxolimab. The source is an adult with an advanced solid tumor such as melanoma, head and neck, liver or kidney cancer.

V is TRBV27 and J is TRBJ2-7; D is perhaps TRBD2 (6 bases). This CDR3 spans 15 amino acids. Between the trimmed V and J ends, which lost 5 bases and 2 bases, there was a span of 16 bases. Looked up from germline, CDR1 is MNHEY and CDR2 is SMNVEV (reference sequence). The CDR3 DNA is TGTGCCAGCAGTCCACGCGGGGCTGAGCCCTACGAGCAGTACTTC. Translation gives CASSPRGAEPYEQYF.

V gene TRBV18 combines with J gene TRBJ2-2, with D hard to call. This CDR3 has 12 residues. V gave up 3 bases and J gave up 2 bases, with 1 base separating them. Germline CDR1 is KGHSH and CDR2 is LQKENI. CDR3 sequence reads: CASSPNTGELFF. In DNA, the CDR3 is TGTGCCAGCTCACCTAACACCGGGGAGCTGTTTTTT.

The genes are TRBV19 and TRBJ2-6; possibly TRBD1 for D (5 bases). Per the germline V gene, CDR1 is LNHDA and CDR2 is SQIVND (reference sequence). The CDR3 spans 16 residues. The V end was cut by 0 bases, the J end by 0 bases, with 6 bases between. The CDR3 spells CASSIDQGSGANVLTF. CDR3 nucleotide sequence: TGTGCCAGTAGTATAGATCAGGGCTCTGGGGCCAACGTCCTGACTTTC.

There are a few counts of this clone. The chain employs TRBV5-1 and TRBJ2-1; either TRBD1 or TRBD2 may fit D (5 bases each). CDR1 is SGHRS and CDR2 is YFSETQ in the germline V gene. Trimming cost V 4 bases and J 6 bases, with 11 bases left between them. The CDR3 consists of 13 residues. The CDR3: CASSLGRTNEQFF. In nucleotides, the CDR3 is TGCGCCAGCAGCCTGGGACGCACCAATGAGCAGTTCTTC.

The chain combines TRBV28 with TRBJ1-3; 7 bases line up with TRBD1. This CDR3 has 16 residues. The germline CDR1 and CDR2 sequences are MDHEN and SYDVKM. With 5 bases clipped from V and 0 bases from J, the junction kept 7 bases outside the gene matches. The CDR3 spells CASSPPTGSSGNTIYF. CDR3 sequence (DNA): TGTGCCAGCAGTCCGCCGACAGGGAGCTCTGGAAACACCATATATTTT.

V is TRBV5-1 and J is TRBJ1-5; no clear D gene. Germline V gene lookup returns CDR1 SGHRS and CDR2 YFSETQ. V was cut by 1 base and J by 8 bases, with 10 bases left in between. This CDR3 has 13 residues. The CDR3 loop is CASSLSPSEPQHF. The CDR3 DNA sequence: TGCGCCAGCAGCTTGAGCCCGTCAGAGCCCCAGCATTTT.